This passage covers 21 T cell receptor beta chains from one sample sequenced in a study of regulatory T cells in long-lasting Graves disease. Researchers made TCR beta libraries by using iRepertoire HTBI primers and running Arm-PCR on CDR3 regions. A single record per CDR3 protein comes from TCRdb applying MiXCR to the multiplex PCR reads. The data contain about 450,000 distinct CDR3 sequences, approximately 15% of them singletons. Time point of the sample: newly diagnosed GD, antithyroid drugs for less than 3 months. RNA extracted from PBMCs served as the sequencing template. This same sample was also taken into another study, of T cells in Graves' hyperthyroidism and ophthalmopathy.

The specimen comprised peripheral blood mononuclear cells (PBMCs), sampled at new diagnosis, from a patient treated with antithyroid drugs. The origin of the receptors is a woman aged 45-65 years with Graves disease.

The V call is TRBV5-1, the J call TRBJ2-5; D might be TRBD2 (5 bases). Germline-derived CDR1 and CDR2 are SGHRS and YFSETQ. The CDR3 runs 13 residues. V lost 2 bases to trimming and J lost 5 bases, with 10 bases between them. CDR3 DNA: TGCGCCAGCAGCTTACCAAGAGGGGAGACCCAGTACTTC. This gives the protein CASSLPRGETQYF.

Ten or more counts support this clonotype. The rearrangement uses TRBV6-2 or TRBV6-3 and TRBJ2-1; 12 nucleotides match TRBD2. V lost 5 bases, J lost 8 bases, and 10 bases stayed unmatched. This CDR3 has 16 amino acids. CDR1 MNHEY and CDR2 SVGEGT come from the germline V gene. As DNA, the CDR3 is TGTGCCAGCAGTGAAATCCTAGCGGGAGGGCCTTATGAGCAGTTCTTC. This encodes CASSEILAGGPYEQFF.

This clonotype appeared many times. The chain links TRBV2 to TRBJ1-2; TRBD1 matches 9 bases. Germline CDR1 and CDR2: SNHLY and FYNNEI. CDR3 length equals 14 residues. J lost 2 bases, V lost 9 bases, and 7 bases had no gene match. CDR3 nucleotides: TGTGCCAGTGTCGGGGGGACAGGGAACTATGGCTACACCTTC. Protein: CASVGGTGNYGYTF.

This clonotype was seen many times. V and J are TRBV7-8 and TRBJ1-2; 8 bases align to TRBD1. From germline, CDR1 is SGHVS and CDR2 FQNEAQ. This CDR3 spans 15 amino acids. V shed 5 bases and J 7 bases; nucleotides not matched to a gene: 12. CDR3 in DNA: TGTGCCAGCAGCCGAAGGACAGGGCATCCTTCTGGCTACACCTTC. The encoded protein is CASSRRTGHPSGYTF.

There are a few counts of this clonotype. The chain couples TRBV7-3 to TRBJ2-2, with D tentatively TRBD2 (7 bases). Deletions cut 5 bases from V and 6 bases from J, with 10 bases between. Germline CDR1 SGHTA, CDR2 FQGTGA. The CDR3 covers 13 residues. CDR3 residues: CASSVGGAGELFF. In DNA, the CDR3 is TGTGCCAGCAGCGTAGGGGGGGCCGGGGAGCTGTTTTTT.

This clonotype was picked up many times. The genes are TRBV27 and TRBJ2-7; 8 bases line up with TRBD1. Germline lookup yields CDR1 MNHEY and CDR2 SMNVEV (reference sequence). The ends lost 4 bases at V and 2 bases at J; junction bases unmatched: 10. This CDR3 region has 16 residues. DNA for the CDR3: TGTGCCAGCAGTTCTCCCTCCCGGGACAGGCCCTACGAGCAGTACTTC. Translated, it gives CASSSPSRDRPYEQYF.

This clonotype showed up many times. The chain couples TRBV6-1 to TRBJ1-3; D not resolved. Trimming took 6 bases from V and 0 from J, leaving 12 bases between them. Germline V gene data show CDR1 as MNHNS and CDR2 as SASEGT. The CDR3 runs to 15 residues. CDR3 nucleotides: TGTGCCAGCAGACCGCCTGGGAGCTCTGGAAACACCATATATTTT. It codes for CASRPPGSSGNTIYF.

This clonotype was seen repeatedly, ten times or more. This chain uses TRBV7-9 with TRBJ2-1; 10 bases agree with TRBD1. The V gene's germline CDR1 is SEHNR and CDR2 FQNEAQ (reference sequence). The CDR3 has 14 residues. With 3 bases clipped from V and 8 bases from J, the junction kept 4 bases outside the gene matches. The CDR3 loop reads CASSLGQGFDEQFF. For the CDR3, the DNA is TGTGCCAGCAGCTTGGGACAGGGGTTTGATGAGCAGTTCTTC.

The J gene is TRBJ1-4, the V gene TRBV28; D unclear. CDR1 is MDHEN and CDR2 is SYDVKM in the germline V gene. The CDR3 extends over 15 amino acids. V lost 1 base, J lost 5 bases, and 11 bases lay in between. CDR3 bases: TGTGCCAGCAGTTTATTTGCCAGGTTAAATGAAAAACTGTTTTTT. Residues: CASSLFARLNEKLFF.

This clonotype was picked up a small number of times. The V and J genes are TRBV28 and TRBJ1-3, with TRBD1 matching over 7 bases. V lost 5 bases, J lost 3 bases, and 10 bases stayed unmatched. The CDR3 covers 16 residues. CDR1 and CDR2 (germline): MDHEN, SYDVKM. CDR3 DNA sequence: TGTGCCAGCAGTGTCAACGACAGGGCCTTTGGAAACACCATATATTTT. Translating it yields CASSVNDRAFGNTIYF.

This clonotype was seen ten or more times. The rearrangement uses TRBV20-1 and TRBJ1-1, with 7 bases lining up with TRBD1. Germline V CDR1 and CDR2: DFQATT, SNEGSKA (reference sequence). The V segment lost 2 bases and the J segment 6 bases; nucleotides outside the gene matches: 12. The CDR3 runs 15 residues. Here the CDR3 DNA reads TGCAGTGCTAGACAGACAGGGCCAGGACTGGCTGAAGCTTTCTTT. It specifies CSARQTGPGLAEAFF.

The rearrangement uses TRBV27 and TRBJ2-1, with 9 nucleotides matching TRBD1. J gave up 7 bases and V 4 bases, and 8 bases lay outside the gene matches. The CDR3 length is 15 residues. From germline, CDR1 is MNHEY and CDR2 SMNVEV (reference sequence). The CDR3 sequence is CASSSLGTGLNEQFF. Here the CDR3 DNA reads TGTGCCAGCAGTTCACTAGGGACAGGGCTTAATGAGCAGTTCTTC.

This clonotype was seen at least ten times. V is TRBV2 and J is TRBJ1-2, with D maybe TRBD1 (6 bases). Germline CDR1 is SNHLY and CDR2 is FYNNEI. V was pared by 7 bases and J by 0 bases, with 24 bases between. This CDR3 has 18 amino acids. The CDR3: CASIARGQGRTANYGYTF. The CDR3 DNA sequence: TGTGCCAGCATCGCCAGGGGCCAGGGACGAACAGCTAACTATGGCTACACCTTC.

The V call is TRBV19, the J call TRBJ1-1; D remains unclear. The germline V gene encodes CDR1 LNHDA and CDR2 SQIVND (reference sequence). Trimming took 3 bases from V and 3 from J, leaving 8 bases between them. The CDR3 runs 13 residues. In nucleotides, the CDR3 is TGTGCCAGTAGTATCGGGTCGGACACTGAAGCTTTCTTT. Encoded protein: CASSIGSDTEAFF.

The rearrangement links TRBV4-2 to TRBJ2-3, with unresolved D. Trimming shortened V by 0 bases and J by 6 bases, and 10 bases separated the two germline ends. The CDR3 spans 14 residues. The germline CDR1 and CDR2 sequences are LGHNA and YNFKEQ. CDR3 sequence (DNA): TGTGCCAGCAGCCAAGAACCCCGGCGGGATACGCAGTATTTT. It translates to CASSQEPRRDTQYF.

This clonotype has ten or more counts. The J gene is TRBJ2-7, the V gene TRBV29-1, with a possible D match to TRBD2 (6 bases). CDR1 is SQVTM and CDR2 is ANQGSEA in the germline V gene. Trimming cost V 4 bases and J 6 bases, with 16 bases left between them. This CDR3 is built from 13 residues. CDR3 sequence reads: CSVGTTIRGEQYF. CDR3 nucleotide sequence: TGCAGCGTTGGGACTACCATAAGAGGCGAGCAGTACTTC.

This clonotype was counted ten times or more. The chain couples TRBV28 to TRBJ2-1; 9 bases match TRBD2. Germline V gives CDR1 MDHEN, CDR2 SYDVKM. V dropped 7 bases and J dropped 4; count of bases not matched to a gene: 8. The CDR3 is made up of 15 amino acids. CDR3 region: CASTPEAGGYNEQFF. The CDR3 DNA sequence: TGTGCCAGCACCCCAGAGGCGGGAGGGTACAATGAGCAGTTCTTC.

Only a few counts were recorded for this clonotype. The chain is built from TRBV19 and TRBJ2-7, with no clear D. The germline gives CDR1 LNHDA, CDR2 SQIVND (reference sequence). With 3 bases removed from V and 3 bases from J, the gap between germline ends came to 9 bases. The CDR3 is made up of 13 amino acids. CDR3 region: CASSMTYRYEQYF. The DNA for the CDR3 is TGTGCCAGTAGTATGACATACCGCTACGAGCAGTACTTC.

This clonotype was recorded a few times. The CDR3 region is CASSLSLKGIAEAFF. Written as DNA, the CDR3 is TGTGCCAGCAGTTTATCGCTGAAGGGAATTGCTGAAGCTTTCTTT. The V gene is TRBV28, the J gene TRBJ1-1; D is uncertain. The germline gives CDR1 MDHEN, CDR2 SYDVKM. The germline V and J ends were trimmed by 1 base and 6 bases, with 15 bases remaining between them. CDR3 size: 15 residues.

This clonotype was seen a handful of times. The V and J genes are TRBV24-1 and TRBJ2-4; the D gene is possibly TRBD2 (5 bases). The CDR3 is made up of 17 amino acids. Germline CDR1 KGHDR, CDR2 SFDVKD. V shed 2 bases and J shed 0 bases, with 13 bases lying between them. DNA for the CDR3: TGTGCCACCAGTGATTCCGAGGGTGACCTAGCCAAAAACATTCAGTACTTC. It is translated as CATSDSEGDLAKNIQYF.

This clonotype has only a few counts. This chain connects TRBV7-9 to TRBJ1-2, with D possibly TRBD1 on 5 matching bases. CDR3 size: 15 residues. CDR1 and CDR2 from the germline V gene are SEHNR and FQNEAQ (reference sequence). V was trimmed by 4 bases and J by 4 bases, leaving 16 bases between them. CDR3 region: CASSSYEEGSYGYTF. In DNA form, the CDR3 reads TGTGCCAGCAGCTCCTACGAGGAGGGGTCCTATGGCTACACCTTC.